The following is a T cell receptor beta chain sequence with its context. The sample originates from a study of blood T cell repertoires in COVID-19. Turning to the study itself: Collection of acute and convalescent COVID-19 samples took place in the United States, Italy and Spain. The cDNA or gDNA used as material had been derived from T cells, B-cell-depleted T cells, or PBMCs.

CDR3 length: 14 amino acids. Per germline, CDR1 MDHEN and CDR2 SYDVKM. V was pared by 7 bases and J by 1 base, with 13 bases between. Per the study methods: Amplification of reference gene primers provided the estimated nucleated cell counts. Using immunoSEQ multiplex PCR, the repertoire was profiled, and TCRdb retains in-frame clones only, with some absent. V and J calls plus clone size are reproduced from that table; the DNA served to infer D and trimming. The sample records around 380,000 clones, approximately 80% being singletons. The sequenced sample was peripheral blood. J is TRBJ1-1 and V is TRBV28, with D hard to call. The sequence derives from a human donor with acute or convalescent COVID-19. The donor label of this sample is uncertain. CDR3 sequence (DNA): TGTGCCAGCAAGGCACCGGGGTCGAACACTGAAGCTTTCTTT. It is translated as CASKAPGSNTEAFF.